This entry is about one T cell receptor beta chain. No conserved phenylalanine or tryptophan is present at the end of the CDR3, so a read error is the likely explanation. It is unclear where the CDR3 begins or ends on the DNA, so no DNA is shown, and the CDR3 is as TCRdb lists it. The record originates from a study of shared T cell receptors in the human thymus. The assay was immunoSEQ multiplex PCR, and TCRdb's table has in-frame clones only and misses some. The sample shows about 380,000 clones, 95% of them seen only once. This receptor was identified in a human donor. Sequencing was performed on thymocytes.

CDR3 in amino acids: CASSPEQGGAA. The V gene is TRBV7-6, the J gene TRBJ2-7; TRBD1 was called by the table and not checked on the DNA. The CDR3 length equals 11 residues, ends included. Germline V CDR1 and CDR2: SGHVS, FNYEAQ.